These 22 T cell receptor beta chains came from one sample sequenced in a study of CD8 T cells in Susac syndrome. RNA totalling 0.5 to 1 ug underwent reverse transcription with random hexamers. MiXCR was run by TCRdb on the immunoSEQ multiplex PCR reads, yielding one entry per CDR3 protein. This table holds 120,000 or so distinct CDR3 sequences, roughly 94% found once. Sequencing was performed on CD4+ T cells from PBMCs. The receptors shown here come from a human donor with multiple sclerosis.

The V gene is TRBV20-1, the J gene TRBJ1-5; D may be TRBD1 (5 bases). CDR1 DFQATT and CDR2 SNEGSKA come from the germline V gene (reference sequence). The CDR3 is made up of 16 amino acids. V lost 3 bases to trimming and J lost 7 bases, with 22 bases between them. The CDR3 spells CSASEGRVSVDQPQHF. CDR3 coding DNA: TGCAGTGCTAGCGAGGGGCGGGTGAGTGTGGACCAGCCCCAGCATTTT.

This chain connects TRBV5-1 to TRBJ1-1, with D hard to call. The CDR3 runs to 14 residues. The ends were cut back, 3 bases at V and 0 bases at J, with 9 bases in the middle. Looked up from germline, CDR1 is SGHRS and CDR2 is YFSETQ. Here the CDR3 reads CASSSRGMNTEAFF. Written as DNA, the CDR3 is TGCGCCAGCAGCTCCAGAGGGATGAACACTGAAGCTTTCTTT.

The chain carries TRBV12-3 or TRBV12-4 and TRBJ2-3; D might be TRBD2 (5 bases). The germline V and J ends were trimmed by 7 bases and 2 bases, with 13 bases remaining between them. This CDR3 region has 14 residues. The DNA for the CDR3 is TGTGCCAGCAAGGAGGCCCTAGCCACAGATACGCAGTATTTT. Amino acid sequence: CASKEALATDTQYF.

The rearrangement joins TRBV11-2 to TRBJ2-6; D is unclear. CDR3 length equals 14 residues. Germline CDR1 reads SGHAT; CDR2 reads FQNNGV. The V gene lost 2 bases and the J gene lost 3 bases, with 5 bases spanning the gap. The CDR3 DNA reads as TGTGCCAGCAGCTTAAGAGATGGGGCCAACGTCCTGACTTTC. Translated, it gives CASSLRDGANVLTF.

The chain couples TRBV4-3 to TRBJ2-3; weak D call: TRBD2 (7 bases). The CDR3 totals 18 residues. Trimming took 0 bases from V and 1 from J, leaving 17 bases between them. Germline V gene data show CDR1 as LGHNA and CDR2 as YSLEER. CDR3 protein: CASSQDRRGGARTDTQYF. CDR3 in DNA: TGCGCCAGCAGCCAAGATCGTAGAGGGGGGGCCCGCACAGATACGCAGTATTTT.

The chain uses TRBV6-1 and TRBJ1-2; a weak D match, TRBD1 (6 bases). CDR1 is MNHNS and CDR2 is SASEGT in the germline V gene. The CDR3 loop spans 14 amino acids. Deletions cut 7 bases from V and 5 bases from J, with 17 bases between. CDR3 in DNA: TGTGCCAGCAAGGGTGGAGGGACACTGTATGGCTACACCTTC. This encodes CASKGGGTLYGYTF.

The chain joins TRBV7-9 to TRBJ2-5; 8 positions agree with TRBD2. This CDR3 contains 12 residues. Germline loops: CDR1 SEHNR, CDR2 FQNEAQ (reference sequence). The V gene end was trimmed by 10 bases and the J gene end by 1 base; junction bases not matched to a gene: 2. As DNA, the CDR3 is TGTGCCACGGGAGGGATCCAAGAGACCCAGTACTTC. Its translation: CATGGIQETQYF.

The rearrangement links TRBV7-2 to TRBJ1-1; D is unresolved. Trimming removed 1 base at V and 1 base at J, with 4 bases between. The CDR3 totals 13 residues. In germline, CDR1 is SGHTA, CDR2 FQGNSA. The CDR3 protein is CASSLGSNTEAFF. In DNA, the CDR3 is TGTGCCAGCAGCTTAGGGTCGAACACTGAAGCTTTCTTT.

The chain links TRBV3-1 to TRBJ2-1; 9 nucleotides line up with TRBD2. V lost 1 base and J lost 2; bases outside the gene matches: 9. Germline values: CDR1 LGHDT, CDR2 YNNKEL (reference sequence). The CDR3 covers 18 residues. In DNA form, the CDR3 reads TGTGCCAGCAGCCAAGCTGGTGTTAGCGGGAGTCCCTACAATGAGCAGTTCTTC. Its translation is CASSQAGVSGSPYNEQFF.

The chain is built from TRBV10-3 and TRBJ2-3, with TRBD2 matching over 7 bases. Germline-derived CDR1 and CDR2 are ENHRY and SYGVKD. The V segment lost 2 bases and the J segment 1 base; nucleotides outside the gene matches: 6. The CDR3 is 16 amino acids. CDR3 region: CAISEGGGPGTDTQYF. The DNA for the CDR3 is TGTGCCATCAGTGAGGGGGGAGGGCCGGGCACAGATACGCAGTATTTT.

This clonotype was found once. The chain couples TRBV5-1 to TRBJ2-3; maybe TRBD1 (5 bases). V lost 0 bases and J lost 11, with 13 bases in between. The V gene's germline CDR1 is SGHRS and CDR2 YFSETQ. The CDR3 covers 13 residues. The CDR3, as DNA: TGCGCCAGCAGCTTGGCCAAGGGGTATGTGCAGTATTTT. This sequence encodes CASSLAKGYVQYF.

This chain uses TRBV30 with TRBJ2-7; D uncertain. Germline V gives CDR1 GTSNPN, CDR2 SVGIG (reference sequence). The CDR3 totals 16 residues. V shed 0 bases and J shed 3 bases, with 18 bases lying between them. The CDR3 sequence: CAWSVKSTKASYEQYF. The CDR3 DNA reads as TGTGCCTGGAGTGTGAAATCTACGAAAGCAAGCTACGAGCAGTACTTC.

This rearrangement joins TRBV29-1 to TRBJ1-1; tentative D call: TRBD1 (6 bases). CDR3 length equals 14 residues. V dropped 5 bases and J dropped 2 bases, with 15 bases sitting between them. The germline CDR1 and CDR2 sequences are SQVTM and ANQGSEA. The CDR3 region is CSVTTRTVNTEAFF. CDR3 sequence (DNA): TGCAGCGTTACCACAAGGACAGTAAACACTGAAGCTTTCTTT.

V and J are TRBV4-3 and TRBJ1-4; TRBD1 might be the D (5 bases). Trimming removed 1 base from V and 8 bases from J, with 11 bases in between. The germline gives CDR1 LGHNA, CDR2 YSLEER. The CDR3 has 14 residues. CDR3 amino acids: CASSQVGGGEKLFF. CDR3 coding DNA: TGCGCCAGCAGCCAAGTCGGGGGAGGGGAAAAACTGTTTTTT.

The V call is TRBV4-1, the J call TRBJ2-7, with D unclear. Germline V gives CDR1 MGHRA, CDR2 YSYEKL. Between the trimmed V and J ends, which lost 0 bases and 0 bases, there was a span of 12 bases. This CDR3 is built from 16 residues. This CDR3 reads CASSQDTSLSSYEQYF. CDR3 in DNA: TGCGCCAGCAGCCAAGACACCAGCCTTAGCTCCTACGAGCAGTACTTC.

The rearrangement uses TRBV29-1 and TRBJ2-3; D is unclear. CDR3 length: 12 amino acids. Trimming pared 4 bases from V and 5 bases from J, leaving 10 bases between. Germline V gene sequence: CDR1 SQVTM, CDR2 ANQGSEA. The CDR3 sequence is CSVVMLGDTQYF. The CDR3 coding sequence is TGCAGCGTTGTAATGCTAGGAGATACGCAGTATTTT.

This clonotype appeared a single time. J is TRBJ1-1 and V is TRBV7-2; D might be TRBD1 (6 bases). Germline V gene data show CDR1 as SGHTA and CDR2 as FQGNSA. The V and J ends lost 5 bases and 4 bases respectively, with 17 bases between them. This CDR3 contains 15 residues. The CDR3 nucleotides read TGTGCCAGCAGCCTCCGGACAGCCCAGGCCACTGAAGCTTTCTTT. This translates into CASSLRTAQATEAFF. Together with reference TRBV7-2 and TRBJ1-1, the CDR3 gives the full variable domain: GAGVSQSPSNKVTEKGKDVELRCDPISGHTALYWYRQSLGQGLEFLIYFQGNSAPDKSGLPSDRFSAERTGGSVSTLTIQRTQQEDSAVYLCASSLRTAQATEAFFGQGTRLTVV.

The rearrangement joins TRBV25-1 to TRBJ1-2, with D perhaps matching TRBD1 (5 bases). Germline CDR1 reads MGHDK; CDR2 reads SYGVNS. The CDR3 is 14 amino acids. V lost 3 bases and J lost 4, with 12 bases in between. CDR3 amino acids: CASSDSGTFYGYTF. CDR3 bases: TGTGCCAGCAGTGACTCCGGGACTTTCTATGGCTACACCTTC.

This clonotype was detected once. This rearrangement joins TRBV2 to TRBJ1-1; 7 bases align to TRBD1. The CDR3 runs to 14 residues. Trimming at V came to 7 bases and at J to 0 bases, leaving 5 bases not matched to a gene. CDR1 and CDR2 (germline): SNHLY, FYNNEI. The CDR3: CASNPGQLNTEAFF. CDR3 DNA: TGTGCCAGCAATCCGGGACAGCTGAACACTGAAGCTTTCTTT.

The CDR3 DNA is TGTGCCAGCAGCTCCGGAGGAGGGAGCACAGATACGCAGTATTTT. Translated, it gives CASSSGGGSTDTQYF. The rearrangement links TRBV7-9 to TRBJ2-3; D is possibly TRBD2 (6 bases). The V end lost 4 bases, the J end lost 0 bases, and 11 bases lay between the germline ends. Germline V gives CDR1 SEHNR, CDR2 FQNEAQ (reference sequence). This CDR3 has 15 residues.

The chain is built from TRBV30 and TRBJ1-1, with D unresolved. The CDR3 contains 11 residues. Germline CDR1 and CDR2: GTSNPN and SVGIG (reference sequence). CDR3 loop: CGGGRAAEAFF. CDR3 in DNA: TGTGGGGGTGGAAGGGCAGCCGAAGCTTTCTTT.

DNA of the CDR3: TGTGCCAGCACTCGGAGGGGGGGAAACACCATATATTTT. As protein: CASTRRGGNTIYF. The genes are TRBV6-5 and TRBJ1-3; D possibly corresponds to TRBD1 (6 bases). This CDR3 has 13 amino acids. V lost 7 bases to trimming and J lost 4 bases, with 11 bases between them. Germline CDR1 is MNHEY and CDR2 is SVGAGI.